This passage covers 8 T cell receptor beta chains from one sample sequenced in a study of T cell responses to AZD1222 COVID-19 vaccine. This table comes from immunoSEQ multiplex PCR, and its TCRdb copy is limited to in-frame clones, with some not included. The profile covers around 29,000 clones, with over 90% appearing a single time and over 6.5% taken by the ten largest. The sample in question was peripheral blood, obtained on day 0 of AZD1222 vaccination. These receptor sequences come from an adult in good health.

The chain links TRBV11-3 to TRBJ2-7; TRBD2 agrees at 9 bases. Germline V CDR1 and CDR2: SGHNT, YENEEA. V lost 8 bases and J lost 2; bases outside the gene matches: 10. This CDR3 is built from 15 residues. The CDR3 reads CASSKGASGTYEQYF. The CDR3 DNA reads TGTGCCAGCTCTAAGGGGGCTAGCGGGACCTACGAGCAGTACTTC.

The chain joins TRBV19 to TRBJ1-1; no clear D gene. CDR1 and CDR2 from the germline V gene are LNHDA and SQIVND (reference sequence). The CDR3 sequence is 12 residues long. Deletions cut 7 bases from V and 4 bases from J, with 10 bases between. The CDR3 DNA reads TGTGCCAGTACCTCAGGAGTCACTGAAGCTTTCTTT. This encodes CASTSGVTEAFF.

The chain recombines TRBV4-1 with TRBJ1-4; the D gene is possibly TRBD1 (6 bases). V was pared by 4 bases and J by 4 bases, with 13 bases between. Germline CDR1 and CDR2: MGHRA and YSYEKL. The CDR3 loop spans 15 amino acids. The CDR3 sequence: CASSPRTENNEKLFF. DNA for the CDR3: TGCGCCAGCAGCCCCCGGACAGAGAATAATGAAAAACTGTTTTTT.

The genes are TRBV4-1 and TRBJ2-3, with 7 bases matching TRBD2. This CDR3 has 16 residues. The germline V gene encodes CDR1 MGHRA and CDR2 YSYEKL. V lost 1 base to trimming and J lost 0 bases; unmatched junction nucleotides: 4. The CDR3 nucleotides are TGCGCCAGCAGCCAAGTGGGCGGGAGAAGCACAGATACGCAGTATTTT. Its translation: CASSQVGGRSTDTQYF.

V and J are TRBV9 and TRBJ2-1, with a possible D match to TRBD2 (6 bases). Germline V gives CDR1 SGDLS, CDR2 YYNGEE. The CDR3 sequence is 12 residues long. Trimming cost V 4 bases and J 12 bases, with 14 bases left between them. The CDR3 coding sequence is TGTGCCAGCAGCCCCCCGGGGGATCTGCAGTTCTTC. Its protein is CASSPPGDLQFF.

This clone was seen only once. The chain is built from TRBV5-1 and TRBJ1-1; D gene uncertain. From germline, CDR1 is SGHRS and CDR2 YFSETQ. Between the trimmed V and J ends, which lost 3 bases and 2 bases, there was a span of 14 bases. The CDR3 has 15 residues. CDR3 sequence (DNA): TGCGCCAGCAGCTCCCAAAATCTGGGAAACACTGAAGCTTTCTTT. Translated, it gives CASSSQNLGNTEAFF.

Only one count was recorded for this clone. CDR3 coding DNA: TGTGCCAGCAGCCGATTCGATCCCTCCATCCGCTCCTACGAGCAGTACTTC. Its protein is CASSRFDPSIRSYEQYF. The rearrangement uses TRBV6-6 and TRBJ2-7; D uncertain. CDR3 length equals 17 residues. Trimming took off 6 bases at V and 0 bases at J, with 21 bases between the two ends. The V gene's germline CDR1 is MNHNY and CDR2 SVGAGI (reference sequence).

The chain combines TRBV7-2 with TRBJ2-2; D is ambiguous. V shed 3 bases and J shed 3 bases, with 8 bases lying between them. Germline V gives CDR1 SGHTA, CDR2 FQGNSA. CDR3 length: 14 residues. CDR3 nucleotide sequence: TGTGCCAGCAGCTTTGGACGGTACACCGGGGAGCTGTTTTTT. It is translated as CASSFGRYTGELFF.